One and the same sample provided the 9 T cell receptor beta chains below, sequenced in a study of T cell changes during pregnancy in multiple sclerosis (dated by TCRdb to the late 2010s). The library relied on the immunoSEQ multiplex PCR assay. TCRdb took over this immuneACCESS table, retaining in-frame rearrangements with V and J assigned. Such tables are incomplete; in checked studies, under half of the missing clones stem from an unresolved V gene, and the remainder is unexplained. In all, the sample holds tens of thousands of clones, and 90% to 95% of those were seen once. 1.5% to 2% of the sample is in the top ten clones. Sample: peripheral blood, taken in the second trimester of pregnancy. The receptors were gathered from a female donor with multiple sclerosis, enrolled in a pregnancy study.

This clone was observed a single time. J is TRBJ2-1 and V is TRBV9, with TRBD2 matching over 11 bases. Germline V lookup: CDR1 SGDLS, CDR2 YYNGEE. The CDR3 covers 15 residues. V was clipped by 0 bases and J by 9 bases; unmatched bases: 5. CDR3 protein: CASSVGTSGSVEQFF. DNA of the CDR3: TGTGCCAGCAGCGTAGGAACTAGCGGGAGTGTTGAGCAGTTCTTC.

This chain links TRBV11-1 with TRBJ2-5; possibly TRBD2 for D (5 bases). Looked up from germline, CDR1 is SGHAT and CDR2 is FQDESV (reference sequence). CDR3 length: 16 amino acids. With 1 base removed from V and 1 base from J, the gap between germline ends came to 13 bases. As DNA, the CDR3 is TGTGCCAGCAGCTTAGATACTGGCGGGTCCCAAGAGACCCAGTACTTC. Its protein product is CASSLDTGGSQETQYF.

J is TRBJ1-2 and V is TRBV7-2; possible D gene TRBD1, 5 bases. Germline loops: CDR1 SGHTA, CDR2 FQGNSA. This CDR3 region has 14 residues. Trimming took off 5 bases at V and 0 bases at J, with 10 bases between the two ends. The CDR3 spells CASSPREPNYGYTF. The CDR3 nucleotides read TGTGCCAGCAGCCCCAGGGAACCTAACTATGGCTACACCTTC.

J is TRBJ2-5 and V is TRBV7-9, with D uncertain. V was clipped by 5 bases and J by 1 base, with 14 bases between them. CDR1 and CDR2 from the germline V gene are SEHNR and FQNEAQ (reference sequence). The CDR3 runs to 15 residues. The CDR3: CASSKNIPIQETQYF. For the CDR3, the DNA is TGTGCCAGCAGCAAGAACATCCCCATCCAAGAGACCCAGTACTTC.

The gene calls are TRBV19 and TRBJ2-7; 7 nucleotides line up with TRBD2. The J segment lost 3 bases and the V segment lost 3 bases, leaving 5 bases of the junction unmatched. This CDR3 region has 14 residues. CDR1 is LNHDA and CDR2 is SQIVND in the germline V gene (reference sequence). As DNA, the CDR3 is TGTGCCAGTAGTATTGCAGCGGGAAACTACGAGCAGTACTTC. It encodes CASSIAAGNYEQYF.

For the CDR3, the DNA is TGTGCCAGCAGGGGCACGGGGGGCTATGGCTACACCTTC. Residues: CASRGTGGYGYTF. The J gene is TRBJ1-2, the V gene TRBV6-5; D might be TRBD1 (5 bases). In germline, CDR1 is MNHEY, CDR2 SVGAGI. V was cut by 6 bases and J by 4 bases, with 12 bases left in between. The CDR3 consists of 13 residues.

The CDR3 coding sequence is TGTGCCAGCAGCCTCACACTAGCGGGAGGGAATGAGCAGTTCTTC. Encoded protein: CASSLTLAGGNEQFF. This chain joins TRBV6-1 and TRBJ2-1; 13 nucleotides line up with TRBD2. From germline, CDR1 is MNHNS and CDR2 SASEGT. This CDR3 comprises 15 residues. Trimming took 6 bases from V and 7 from J; bases not matched to a gene: 6.

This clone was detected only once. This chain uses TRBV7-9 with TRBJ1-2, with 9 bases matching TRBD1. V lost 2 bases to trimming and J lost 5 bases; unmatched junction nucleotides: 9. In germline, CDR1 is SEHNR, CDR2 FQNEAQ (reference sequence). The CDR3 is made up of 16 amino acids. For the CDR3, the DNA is TGTGCCAGCAGCTTAAAGGGGACAGGGAGACCATATGGCTACACCTTC. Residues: CASSLKGTGRPYGYTF.

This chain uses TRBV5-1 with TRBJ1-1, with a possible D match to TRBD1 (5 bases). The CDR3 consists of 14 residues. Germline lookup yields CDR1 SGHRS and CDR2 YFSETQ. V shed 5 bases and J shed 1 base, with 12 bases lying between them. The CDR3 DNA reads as TGCGCCAGCAGACAGGAAAACACGAACACTGAAGCTTTCTTT. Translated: CASRQENTNTEAFF.